This T cell receptor beta chain was recorded in a study of blood T cell repertoires in COVID-19. Overall study context: Whether acute or convalescent, the COVID-19 samples came from the United States, Italy and Spain. Nucleic acid was either cDNA or gDNA, and it came from T cells, B-cell-depleted T cells, or PBMCs.

TCRdb's copy holds only in-frame clones and misses some; the assay was immunoSEQ multiplex PCR. The table has some 280,000 clones, approximately 90% seen once; the top ten hold approximately 12%. The CDR3 has 16 residues. V shed 7 bases, J shed 5 bases, and the junction held 16 bases outside the gene matches. Germline CDR1 MDHEN, CDR2 SYDVKM. The receptor was isolated from a woman in her fifties or sixties with acute or convalescent COVID-19. The chain employs TRBV28 and TRBJ2-7, with 8 bases that match TRBD2. The sequencing input was peripheral blood. Here the CDR3 DNA reads TGTGCCAGCACAACAGGAGGCATAGCGGGATTCGACGAGCAGTACTTC. It codes for CASTTGGIAGFDEQYF.